This T cell receptor (beta chain) originates from a study of T-cell reconstitution after alpha-beta-depleted transplantation in children. The sample holds many counts of this clonotype. The CDR3 is made up of 15 amino acids. Germline values: CDR1 SGHAT, CDR2 FQNNGV. With 0 bases removed from V and 6 bases from J, the gap between germline ends came to 13 bases. Researchers prepared the TCRbeta library using unique molecular identifiers, the study reports. TCRdb ran MiXCR on the PCR reads and lists one entry per CDR3 protein. The sample carries 350,000 to 400,000 distinct CDR3 sequences, 13% recorded once.

The sequence came from a human donor who donated a stem cell graft to a child with Fanconi anemia. The starting material was PBMCs, obtained from the stem cell graft. This chain uses TRBV11-2 with TRBJ2-3; D remains unclear. CDR3 residues: CASSLDRGTTDTQYF. CDR3 nucleotides: TGTGCCAGCAGCTTAGATCGAGGAACCACGGATACGCAGTATTTT.